The source of this TCR beta chain is a study of CD8+CD57+ T cells in acquired aplastic anemia. Profiling of TCR beta VDJ combinations and CDR3 sequences used genomic DNA as template. TCRdb ran MiXCR on the reads and lists one entry per CDR3 protein. The sample holds fewer than 200,000 distinct CDR3 sequences, roughly 45% seen once. Regarding the study as a whole: No significant patient-versus-control difference appeared in CD8+ Simpson's diversity.

In this sample, this clonotype turned up many times. No antigen is known for it. Germline CDR1 is DFQATT and CDR2 is SNEGSKA (reference sequence). Trimming removed 6 bases from V and 4 bases from J, with 16 bases in between. This CDR3 region has 13 residues. The chain carries TRBV20-1 and TRBJ2-7; D uncertain. The sequencing input was sorted CD4+, CD8+, or CD8+CD57+ T cells (not recorded which) from PBMCs. The sequence derives from a human donor in good health. CDR3 in amino acids: CSAPGPYLYEQYF. DNA for the CDR3: TGCAGTGCCCCGGGCCCCTACCTTTACGAGCAGTACTTC.